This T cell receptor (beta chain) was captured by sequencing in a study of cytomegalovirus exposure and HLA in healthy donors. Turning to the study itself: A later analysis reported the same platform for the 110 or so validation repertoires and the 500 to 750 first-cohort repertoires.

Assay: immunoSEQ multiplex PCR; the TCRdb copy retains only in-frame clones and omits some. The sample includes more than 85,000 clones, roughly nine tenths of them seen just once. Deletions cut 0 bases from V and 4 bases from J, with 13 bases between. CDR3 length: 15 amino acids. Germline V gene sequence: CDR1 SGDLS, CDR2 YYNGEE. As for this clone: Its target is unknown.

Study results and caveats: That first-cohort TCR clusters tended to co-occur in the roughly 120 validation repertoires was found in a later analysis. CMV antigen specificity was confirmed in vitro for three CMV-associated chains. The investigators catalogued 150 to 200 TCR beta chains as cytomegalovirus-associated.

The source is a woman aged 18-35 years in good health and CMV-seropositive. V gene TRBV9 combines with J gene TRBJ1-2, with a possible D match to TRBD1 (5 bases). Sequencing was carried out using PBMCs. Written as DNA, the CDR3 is TGTGCCAGCAGCGTAGAGAGGGGAGGTAGCTATGGCTACACCTTC. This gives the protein CASSVERGGSYGYTF.